This T cell receptor (beta chain) was recorded in a study of cytotoxic CD8 clonotypes in ibrutinib-treated CLL. Sequenced by immunoSEQ multiplex PCR; TCRdb stores in-frame clones only, minus some. This table has about 330,000 clones, roughly 70% appearing once. Sequenced here: PBMCs, sampled after 36 months of ibrutinib treatment. The TCR originated in a human donor with chronic lymphocytic leukemia.

The DNA for the CDR3 is TGTGCCAGCAGCCTCCGGTCGGACGGAAGCGACTATGGCTACACCTTC. Translating gives CASSLRSDGSDYGYTF. The chain employs TRBV7-9 and TRBJ1-2; D remains ambiguous. The V gene's germline CDR1 is SEHNR and CDR2 FQNEAQ (reference sequence). The V end lost 5 bases, the J end lost 3 bases, and 19 bases lay between the germline ends. This CDR3 contains 16 residues.